The entry below describes one T cell receptor (beta chain). This clonotype has at least ten counts. Its antigen remains unidentified. Base-call qualities are not available, and no considerably larger clone is one nucleotide away. This sample was taken from a study of T cells in Graves' hyperthyroidism and ophthalmopathy (dated by TCRdb to the late 2010s). A note on the overall study: Peripheral blood samples were taken at initial diagnosis, before any treatment was given. To identify TCR V-J signatures that set the groups apart, the researchers used a discovery cohort of 95 to 100 patients, made up of 43 with Graves' ophthalmopathy and 57 with stable Graves' hyperthyroidism. Prospective prediction of ophthalmopathy was tested in an independent validation cohort consisting of fewer than 20 hyperthyroidism patients and 15 to 17 patients who later progressed to ophthalmopathy. The approximately 100 discovery patients were randomly split 7:3 into training and test sets. In addition, the study compared T-cell repertoires in thyroid tissue and in blood from several Graves' hyperthyroidism patients. Once sampling was done, hyperthyroidism patients were given methimazole at a starting dose of 30 mg daily, whereas ophthalmopathy patients were given high-dose intravenous methylprednisolone. The paper reports TCR Vbeta CDR3 sequencing of some 140 peripheral blood samples: approximately 43 ophthalmopathy, about 75 hyperthyroidism and around 17 progressor patients. Points the paper makes about the study in general: Most expanded thyroid clonotypes (frequency above 0.001) were also found in blood, which suggests that blood repertoires may mirror thyroid immune responses. In validation, the model predicted progression to ophthalmopathy with just under 71% sensitivity and over 72% specificity, a median of about 6 months before onset. A 13 V-J signature model separated ophthalmopathy from stable hyperthyroidism, with about 88% sensitivity and about 81% specificity in cross-validation and 80%/75% in testing. No statistical method was used to set the sample size in advance, and investigators knew the group allocation.

The TCR beta CDR3 regions were amplified from RNA transcripts. The first round of RT-PCR for the TCR CDR3 was performed with the HTBI primer set and the Qiagen OneStep RT-PCR kit. Libraries were constructed in a second round of multiplex PCR, after which size selection and purification were performed. Libraries were sequenced paired-end with 100 bp reads on an Illumina HiSeq2000. On the study's bioinformatics: SOAPnuke was used to process the raw data, removing reads that contained adapters or uncalled bases, had a mean Phred below 15, or lacked an exact match to the constant primer or identifier. COPE v1.2.5 was used to merge the high-quality paired reads, and each unique nucleotide sequence was defined as a clonotype. Clonotypes were aligned to IMGT TRBV, TRBD and TRBJ reference segments using MiTCR v1.1. The analysis was restricted to V-J combinations with a frequency above 0.0001, which together covered approximately 99% of the repertoires. A TCS score was defined as the ratio between F50 (clonal expansion) and ExV (chaos), using BLOSUM62-based TCRdist between CDR3 peptides within each V-J. Welch's t-statistics and random forest reduced approximately 520 V-J features to about 12, which were used in a naive Bayes classifier (R e1071). TCRdb reworked the public reads: Q25 trimming with fastp, MiXCR clone assembly, productive beta chains retained. Every CDR3 protein is listed once, alongside the most common genes and DNA of its rows. TCRdb, rather than the study authors, made the V and J calls. The sample data list about 640,000 distinct CDR3 sequences, and around 20% of these were observed just once. The top ten clonotypes cover under 35% of the sample.

The CDR3 sequence holds 14 residues, the cysteine and phenylalanine included. The DNA shown is the 42-base CDR3, in frame from base 1. Trimming takes 4 bases from V and 4 bases from J, and the germline ends sit 13 bases apart. According to the germline V gene (reference sequence), CDR1 reads MNHEY and CDR2 reads SMNVEV. Ophthalmopathy patients had moderately to severely active disease, Clinical Activity Score of at least 3, NOSPECS grade of at least 4, and duration under 3 months. Any patient with an uncontrolled infection, another autoimmune disease, pregnancy or lactation was excluded. Diagnoses were based on clinical symptoms, serum thyroxine and TRAb, thyroid ultrasound and orbital computed tomography. PBMCs were separated from about 10 ml of fresh peripheral blood using Ficoll-Paque density gradient centrifugation. Trizol reagent was used to extract total RNA, and RNA quality was then checked on an Agilent 2100 Bioanalyzer.

This sequence originates from a man aged 30-40 years with Graves' ophthalmopathy. Sequencing was done on a sample of blood. The V gene is TRBV27 and the J gene is TRBJ1-2; a tentative D call is TRBD1 (6 bases match). The encoded CDR3 is CASSSRDNGYGYTF. The bases read TGTGCCAGCAGTTCTCGGGACAACGGCTATGGCTACACCTTC.